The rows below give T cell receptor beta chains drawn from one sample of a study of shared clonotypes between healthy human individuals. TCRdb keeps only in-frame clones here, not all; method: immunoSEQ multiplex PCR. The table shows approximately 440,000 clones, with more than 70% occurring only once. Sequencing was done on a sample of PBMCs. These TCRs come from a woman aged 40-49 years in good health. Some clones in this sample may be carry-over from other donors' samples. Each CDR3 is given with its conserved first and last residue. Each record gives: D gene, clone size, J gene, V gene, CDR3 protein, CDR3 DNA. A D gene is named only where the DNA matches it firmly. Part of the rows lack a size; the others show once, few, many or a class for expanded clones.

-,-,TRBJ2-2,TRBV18,CASSALATHTGELFF,TGTGCCAGCTCAGCCCTAGCTACACACACCGGGGAGCTGTTTTTT
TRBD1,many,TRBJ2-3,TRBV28,CASRDRVLTDTQYF,TGTGCCAGCAGGGACAGGGTTTTAACAGATACGCAGTATTTT
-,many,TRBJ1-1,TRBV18,CASSHGDTEAFF,TGTGCCAGCTCTCACGGGGACACTGAAGCTTTCTTT
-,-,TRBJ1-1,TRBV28,CASSFEMNTEAFF,TGTGCCAGCAGTTTCGAGATGAACACTGAAGCTTTCTTT
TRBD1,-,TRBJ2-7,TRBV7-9,CASRPTGTGAYEQYF,TGTGCCAGCAGACCAACCGGGACAGGGGCCTACGAGCAGTACTTC
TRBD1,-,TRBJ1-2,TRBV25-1,CASSGGQGKDGYTF,TGTGCCAGCAGTGGGGGACAGGGGAAGGATGGCTACACCTTC
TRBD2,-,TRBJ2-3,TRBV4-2,CASSVGLAGADTQYF,TGTGCCAGCAGCGTGGGACTAGCGGGAGCAGATACGCAGTATTTT
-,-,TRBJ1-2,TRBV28,CASSIETGSNYGYTF,TGTGCCAGCAGTATTGAGACAGGATCTAACTATGGCTACACCTTC
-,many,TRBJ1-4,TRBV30,CACNREFGVNEKLFF,TGTGCCTGCAACAGGGAATTTGGGGTGAATGAAAAACTGTTTTTT
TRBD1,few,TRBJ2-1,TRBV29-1,CSANLEGAGYNEQFF,TGCAGCGCCAACCTCGAGGGGGCAGGGTACAATGAGCAGTTCTTC
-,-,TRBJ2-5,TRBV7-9,CASSLVNLQETQYF,TGTGCCAGCAGCTTAGTAAATCTACAAGAGACCCAGTACTTC
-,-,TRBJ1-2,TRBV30,CAWSVLQKGWRGYTF,TGTGCCTGGAGTGTACTCCAAAAGGGATGGCGTGGCTACACCTTC
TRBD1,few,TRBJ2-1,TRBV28,CASSTPPGGFREWYAKNEQFF,TGTGCCAGCAGTACCCCCCCAGGGGGCTTCCGGGAGTGGTATGCAAAGAATGAGCAGTTCTTC
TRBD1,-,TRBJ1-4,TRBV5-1,CASSIGQGAPTTNEKLFF,TGCGCCAGCAGCATAGGACAGGGGGCTCCGACAACTAATGAAAAACTGTTTTTT
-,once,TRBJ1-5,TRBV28,CASGSDRGFYSNQPQHF,TGTGCCAGCGGCTCAGATCGGGGCTTTTATAGCAATCAGCCCCAGCATTTT
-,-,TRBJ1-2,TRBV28,CASSFPQTRYGYTF,TGTGCCAGCAGTTTCCCCCAGACCCGCTATGGCTACACCTTC
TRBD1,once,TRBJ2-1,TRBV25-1,CASASTGDNEQFF,TGTGCCAGCGCCTCGACAGGGGACAATGAGCAGTTCTTC
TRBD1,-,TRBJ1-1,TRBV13,CASSLGGNRGTEAFF,TGTGCCAGCAGCTTAGGGGGAAACAGGGGTACTGAAGCTTTCTTT
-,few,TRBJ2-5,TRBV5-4,CASSGGYQETQYF,TGTGCCAGCAGCGGTGGATATCAAGAGACCCAGTACTTC
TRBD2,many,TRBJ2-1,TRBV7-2,CASSLTSGSTEQFF,TGTGCCAGCAGCTTAACTAGCGGGAGTACTGAGCAGTTCTTC
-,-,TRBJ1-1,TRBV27,CASSLGGKAFF,TGTGCCAGCAGTTTAGGGGGGAAAGCTTTCTTT
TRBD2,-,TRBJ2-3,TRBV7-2,CASSPRLAGYTDTQYF,TGTGCCAGCAGCCCGAGACTAGCGGGCTACACAGATACGCAGTATTTT